Each of the 17 T cell receptor beta chains below was sequenced from the same sample in a study of T cell responses to AZD1222 COVID-19 vaccine (dated by TCRdb to the early 2020s). This sample's time point label indicates: about 28 days (+/-7) after the second vaccine dose. The treatment or condition label of this sample denotes: meningococcal conjugate vaccine given as trial control. Libraries came from the immunoSEQ multiplex PCR assay. This immuneACCESS table, as held by TCRdb, lists in-frame sequences with V and J called but not all clones. Of the missing ones, under half trace to an unresolved V gene in checked studies; the others have no known cause. Present in this sample are 110,000 or so clones, 90% of which were seen just once. 3.5% to 4.5% of the sample is in the top ten clones. The sequencing used peripheral blood, collected 28 days after the second dose of the MenACWY control vaccine. The source is an adult who received the MenACWY meningococcal vaccine as a control.

The chain recombines TRBV7-2 with TRBJ1-5; 10 bases agree with TRBD1. CDR3 length: 15 amino acids. The germline V gene has CDR1 SGHTA and CDR2 FQGNSA. With V trimmed by 5 bases and J by 3 bases, 4 bases remained unmatched. CDR3 sequence: CASSQGQGDNQPQHF. CDR3 in DNA: TGTGCCAGCAGCCAAGGACAGGGGGACAATCAGCCCCAGCATTTT.

The chain has TRBV30 and TRBJ2-7, with a tentative D call TRBD2 (6 bases). This CDR3 is built from 14 residues. Trimming took off 0 bases at V and 0 bases at J, with 9 bases between the two ends. The germline V gene has CDR1 GTSNPN and CDR2 SVGIG (reference sequence). The CDR3 DNA sequence: TGTGCCTGGAGTGTCGGACTAAACTCCTACGAGCAGTACTTC. Its translation is CAWSVGLNSYEQYF. The full variable domain, with the rest looked up from reference TRBV30 and TRBJ2-7, is SQTIHQWPATLVQPVGSPLSLECTVEGTSNPNLYWYRQAAGRGLQLLFYSVGIGQISSEVPQNLSASRPQDRQFILSSKKLLLSDSGFYLCAWSVGLNSYEQYFGPGTRLTVT.

The V and J genes are TRBV11-2 and TRBJ1-6; 10 bases match TRBD1. Germline V gene lookup returns CDR1 SGHAT and CDR2 FQNNGV. V shed 1 base, J shed 6 bases, and the junction held 3 bases outside the gene matches. This CDR3 region has 16 residues. CDR3 DNA sequence: TGTGCCAGCAGCTTAGGGGACAGGGGCCCTAATTCACCCCTCCACTTT. Translating it yields CASSLGDRGPNSPLHF.

This clone was picked up one time. The V call is TRBV28, the J call TRBJ2-7; 11 nucleotides line up with TRBD2. This CDR3 contains 15 residues. CDR1 is MDHEN, CDR2 SYDVKM, per germline. V was pared by 5 bases and J by 7 bases, with 10 bases of the junction left unmatched. The DNA of the CDR3 is TGTGCCAGCAGTCACCTAGCGGGAGGATTGGGGGAGCAGTACTTC. Translation gives CASSHLAGGLGEQYF.

CDR3 coding DNA: TGTGCCAGCAGCTTTGCCAGCTACAATGAGCAGTTCTTC. It translates to CASSFASYNEQFF. The rearrangement uses TRBV5-4 and TRBJ2-1; the D is unclear. The length of the CDR3 is 13 residues. Germline CDR1 is SGHNT and CDR2 is YYREEE (reference sequence). Between the trimmed V and J ends, which lost 2 bases and 3 bases, there was a span of 6 bases.

The chain joins TRBV19 to TRBJ2-1, with D possibly being TRBD2 (6 bases). The CDR3 sequence is 14 residues long. Germline CDR1 and CDR2: LNHDA and SQIVND (reference sequence). Trimming took 3 bases from V and 4 from J, leaving 10 bases between them. The CDR3 region is CASSMGGQYNEQFF. As DNA, the CDR3 is TGTGCCAGTAGTATGGGGGGTCAGTACAATGAGCAGTTCTTC.

The chain combines TRBV28 with TRBJ1-2; D uncertain. In germline, CDR1 is MDHEN, CDR2 SYDVKM. The CDR3 extends over 15 amino acids. Between the trimmed V and J ends, which lost 5 bases and 6 bases, there was a span of 19 bases. The CDR3 DNA follows: TGTGCCAGCAGTCCCCCTAATGGGCCCTCAAATGGCTACACCTTC. Residues: CASSPPNGPSNGYTF.

This chain uses TRBV28 with TRBJ2-1, with 15 bases fitting TRBD2. The CDR3 is made up of 16 amino acids. CDR1 MDHEN and CDR2 SYDVKM come from the germline V gene. V dropped 5 bases and J dropped 7; count of bases not matched to a gene: 6. The DNA for the CDR3 is TGTGCCAGCAGTAGGACTAGCGGGAGGGCCGGGAATGAGCAGTTCTTC. Protein product: CASSRTSGRAGNEQFF.

The chain links TRBV28 to TRBJ1-2, with a possible D match to TRBD1 (6 bases). The CDR3 is made up of 14 amino acids. CDR1 MDHEN and CDR2 SYDVKM come from the germline V gene. The V end lost 4 bases, the J end lost 5 bases, and 14 bases lay between the germline ends. The CDR3 DNA reads TGTGCCAGCAGTTCGGAGGGGGGCGGATATGGCTACACCTTC. It yields the protein CASSSEGGGYGYTF.

This rearrangement joins TRBV11-2 to TRBJ1-5; no firm D call. In germline, CDR1 is SGHAT, CDR2 FQNNGV. V was pared by 1 base and J by 1 base, with 20 bases between. The CDR3 loop spans 19 amino acids. CDR3 coding DNA: TGTGCCAGCAGCTTAGGGCCGCAGGACCCCCTAGGGAGCAATCAGCCCCAGCATTTT. It translates to CASSLGPQDPLGSNQPQHF.

The genes are TRBV5-4 and TRBJ2-1; D possibly corresponds to TRBD2 (5 bases). The CDR3 is 16 amino acids. CDR1 is SGHNT, CDR2 YYREEE, per germline (reference sequence). Trimming shortened V by 4 bases and J by 7 bases, and 21 bases separated the two germline ends. CDR3 in amino acids: CASSLSAGLNGNEQFF. DNA of the CDR3: TGTGCCAGCAGCCTGTCTGCGGGTCTAAACGGGAATGAGCAGTTCTTC.

In DNA, the CDR3 is TGTGCCAGCAGCCAATCAGTAGCGGGAGACTACAATGAGCAGTTCTTC. Translation: CASSQSVAGDYNEQFF. The chain links TRBV4-2 to TRBJ2-1; TRBD2 agrees at 9 bases. The length of the CDR3 is 16 residues. After removal of 2 bases from V and 3 bases from J, the junction contained 5 bases not matched to a gene. In germline, CDR1 is LGHNA, CDR2 YNFKEQ.

This chain's CDR3 is CASSSGTSGHVEQYF. The CDR3 nucleotides read TGTGCCAGCAGCTCCGGGACTAGCGGTCATGTCGAGCAGTACTTC. V usage is TRBV11-2 and J usage is TRBJ2-7, with 11 positions matching TRBD2. This CDR3 spans 15 amino acids. Trimming removed 4 bases from V and 6 bases from J; junction bases left unmatched: 8. The germline gives CDR1 SGHAT, CDR2 FQNNGV. Using reference TRBV11-2 and TRBJ2-7 for the parts outside the CDR3, the full variable domain is EAGVAQSPRYKIIEKRQSVAFWCNPISGHATLYWYQQILGQGPKLLIQFQNNGVVDDSQLPKDRFSAERLKGVDSTLKIQPAKLEDSAVYLCASSSGTSGHVEQYFGPGTRLTVT.

The chain uses TRBV6-1 and TRBJ1-4; D is perhaps TRBD1 (5 bases). V was shortened by 4 bases and J by 4 bases, with 16 bases between the two germline ends. The CDR3 spans 16 residues. Germline V lookup: CDR1 MNHNS, CDR2 SASEGT. The CDR3 region is CASSALGVALNEKLFF. The CDR3, as DNA: TGTGCCAGCAGTGCCCTGGGGGTGGCGCTTAATGAAAAACTGTTTTTT.

The gene calls are TRBV30 and TRBJ2-3, with a possible D match to TRBD2 (6 bases). The CDR3 loop spans 15 amino acids. The V end lost 2 bases, the J end lost 6 bases, and 18 bases lay between the germline ends. CDR1 and CDR2 from the germline V gene are GTSNPN and SVGIG (reference sequence). Here the CDR3 reads CAWSYVGSRDDTQYF. The CDR3 region has the DNA TGTGCCTGGAGTTACGTCGGGAGTCGCGACGATACGCAGTATTTT.

This chain joins TRBV18 and TRBJ1-6; TRBD1 might be the D (5 bases). This CDR3 is built from 15 residues. Germline V gives CDR1 KGHSH, CDR2 LQKENI. V was clipped by 3 bases and J by 3 bases, with 9 bases between them. The CDR3 region has the DNA TGTGCCAGCTCACCCCAGGACAACTATAATTCACCCCTCCACTTT. It translates to CASSPQDNYNSPLHF.

This sequence joins TRBV5-4 and TRBJ2-1, with 10 nucleotides matching TRBD2. CDR3 length: 16 amino acids. Germline V CDR1 and CDR2: SGHNT, YYREEE (reference sequence). Germline trimming cut 4 bases from V and 9 bases from J; bases unmatched to any gene: 13. The CDR3: CASSRDPAGGPGEQFF. CDR3 bases: TGTGCCAGCAGCAGAGATCCAGCGGGGGGGCCTGGTGAGCAGTTCTTC.